These 21 T cell receptor beta chains were sequenced from one sample in a study of cytomegalovirus exposure and HLA in healthy donors. This table comes from immunoSEQ multiplex PCR, and its TCRdb copy is limited to in-frame clones, with some not included. There are roughly 330,000 clones in the sample; 87% occur only once, and about 1% lies in the top ten. Material: PBMCs. The receptors here all came from a young woman in good health and CMV-seropositive.

The chain joins TRBV7-9 to TRBJ2-2, with TRBD1 matching 8 bases. The V segment lost 7 bases and the J segment 4 bases; nucleotides outside the gene matches: 8. This CDR3 is 15 amino acids long. Germline CDR1 is SEHNR and CDR2 is FQNEAQ (reference sequence). CDR3 loop: CASILTGALTGELFF. The CDR3 region has the DNA TGTGCCAGCATTCTGACAGGGGCGCTCACCGGGGAGCTGTTTTTT.

This chain connects TRBV5-4 to TRBJ2-7; D is undetermined. V was cut by 0 bases and J by 5 bases, with 9 bases left in between. The CDR3 loop spans 13 amino acids. Germline V lookup: CDR1 SGHNT, CDR2 YYREEE (reference sequence). CDR3 loop: CASSLGGNDEQYF. The CDR3 nucleotides read TGTGCCAGCAGCTTGGGGGGAAACGACGAGCAGTACTTC.

The chain uses TRBV7-2 and TRBJ1-4; 8 bases fit TRBD1. The CDR3 contains 15 residues. Germline trimming cut 1 base from V and 8 bases from J; bases unmatched to any gene: 6. Germline V gene sequence: CDR1 SGHTA, CDR2 FQGNSA. As DNA, the CDR3 is TGTGCCAGCAGCTTAGAGGCAGGGGGCCGGGAAAAACTGTTTTTT. Amino acids: CASSLEAGGREKLFF.

The chain recombines TRBV6-5 with TRBJ1-5; maybe TRBD1 (6 bases). CDR3 length equals 14 residues. The germline V gene has CDR1 MNHEY and CDR2 SVGAGI. Trimming removed 5 bases at V and 1 base at J, with 9 bases between. The CDR3 bases are TGTGCCAGCAGTAGCCAGGGGAGCAATCAGCCCCAGCATTTT. Its translation: CASSSQGSNQPQHF.

The rearrangement uses TRBV6-5 and TRBJ2-1; perhaps TRBD2 as D (6 bases). The CDR3 has 12 amino acids. V lost 9 bases to trimming and J lost 6 bases, with 12 bases between them. CDR1 MNHEY and CDR2 SVGAGI come from the germline V gene. The CDR3 protein is CASRGSSNEQFF. CDR3 coding DNA: TGTGCCAGTCGGGGGTCATCCAATGAGCAGTTCTTC.

The chain links TRBV27 to TRBJ1-1, with no clear D. V was clipped by 2 bases and J by 5 bases, with 15 bases between them. The CDR3 spans 15 residues. CDR1 is MNHEY and CDR2 is SMNVEV in the germline V gene (reference sequence). The CDR3 DNA sequence: TGTGCCAGCAGTTTAGCGAGGTCGGGTGGAACTGAAGCTTTCTTT. Translated: CASSLARSGGTEAFF.

The chain has TRBV28 and TRBJ2-2; 13 bases match TRBD2. V was clipped by 5 bases and J by 7 bases; unmatched bases: 10. The CDR3 contains 17 residues. Germline assignment: CDR1 MDHEN and CDR2 SYDVKM. The CDR3 DNA sequence: TGTGCCAGCAGTGGAGGACTAGCGGGAGTGGGGTACGGGGAGCTGTTTTTT. Encoded protein: CASSGGLAGVGYGELFF.

The chain uses TRBV7-8 and TRBJ2-7, with D possibly matching TRBD1 (5 bases). This CDR3 has 13 amino acids. Deletions cut 1 base from V and 3 bases from J, with 7 bases between. Germline lookup yields CDR1 SGHVS and CDR2 FQNEAQ. CDR3 sequence (DNA): TGTGCCAGCAGCTTAGGACAGTTCTACGAGCAGTACTTC. Translated, it gives CASSLGQFYEQYF.

This sequence joins TRBV19 and TRBJ2-7, with D perhaps matching TRBD2 (6 bases). The V gene's germline CDR1 is LNHDA and CDR2 SQIVND (reference sequence). The CDR3 has 13 residues. Between the trimmed V and J ends, which lost 6 bases and 4 bases, there was a span of 13 bases. Written as DNA, the CDR3 is TGTGCCAGTAGCTCGCCGGAGGGTTACGAGCAGTACTTC. Protein sequence: CASSSPEGYEQYF. Using reference TRBV19 and TRBJ2-7 for the parts outside the CDR3, the full variable domain is DGGITQSPKYLFRKEGQNVTLSCEQNLNHDAMYWYRQDPGQGLRLIYYSQIVNDFQKGDIAEGYSVSREKKESFPLTVTSAQKNPTAFYLCASSSPEGYEQYFGPGTRLTVT.

The chain combines TRBV27 with TRBJ2-7; tentatively, D is TRBD1 (6 bases). This CDR3 is built from 16 residues. Germline CDR1 and CDR2: MNHEY and SMNVEV (reference sequence). V was pared by 4 bases and J by 2 bases, with 18 bases between. Here the CDR3 DNA reads TGTGCCAGCAGTTCATATAATTCACAGGGACCCTACGAGCAGTACTTC. This gives the protein CASSSYNSQGPYEQYF.

The chain is built from TRBV27 and TRBJ1-5; perhaps TRBD1 as D (6 bases). The CDR3 covers 14 residues. CDR1 and CDR2 from the germline V gene are MNHEY and SMNVEV (reference sequence). V was pared by 3 bases and J by 7 bases, with 13 bases between. The CDR3 sequence is CASSFSGQGQPQHF. CDR3 DNA: TGTGCCAGCAGTTTTAGCGGCCAGGGGCAGCCCCAGCATTTT.

The chain recombines TRBV28 with TRBJ1-5; D is uncertain. The CDR3 totals 13 residues. Between the trimmed V and J ends, which lost 3 bases and 5 bases, there was a span of 8 bases. Germline-derived CDR1 and CDR2 are MDHEN and SYDVKM. The CDR3 DNA is TGTGCCAGCAGTTTTCCAGGTGATCAGCCCCAGCATTTT. The encoded protein is CASSFPGDQPQHF.

This sequence joins TRBV28 and TRBJ1-5; D is perhaps TRBD1 (5 bases). The V end was cut by 8 bases, the J end by 2 bases, with 13 bases between. The CDR3 consists of 14 residues. The germline V gene encodes CDR1 MDHEN and CDR2 SYDVKM. CDR3 amino acids: CASGTGEGNQPQHF. Written as DNA, the CDR3 is TGTGCCAGCGGTACAGGTGAGGGCAATCAGCCCCAGCATTTT.

The chain carries TRBV9 and TRBJ2-3, with 8 bases identical to TRBD2. Per the germline V gene, CDR1 is SGDLS and CDR2 is YYNGEE. The CDR3 contains 17 residues. V shed 4 bases and J 2 bases; nucleotides not matched to a gene: 12. The chain's CDR3 is CASSSRGGDRHTDTQYF. The CDR3 DNA sequence: TGTGCCAGCAGCTCCCGGGGGGGCGATCGGCACACAGATACGCAGTATTTT.

The rearrangement uses TRBV19 and TRBJ2-7; D possibly matches TRBD1 or TRBD2 (5 bases each). This CDR3 region has 15 residues. V lost 1 base to trimming and J lost 2 bases, with 12 bases between them. The germline V gene has CDR1 LNHDA and CDR2 SQIVND (reference sequence). In nucleotides, the CDR3 is TGTGCCAGTAGTATAGGGGCCCAGGGACCCTACGAGCAGTACTTC. Its translation is CASSIGAQGPYEQYF. Looking up the rest from reference TRBV19 and TRBJ2-7 gives the full variable domain: DGGITQSPKYLFRKEGQNVTLSCEQNLNHDAMYWYRQDPGQGLRLIYYSQIVNDFQKGDIAEGYSVSREKKESFPLTVTSAQKNPTAFYLCASSIGAQGPYEQYFGPGTRLTVT.

The chain uses TRBV19 and TRBJ2-7; D gene ambiguous. Germline V gene data show CDR1 as LNHDA and CDR2 as SQIVND (reference sequence). CDR3 length: 13 amino acids. V was cut by 0 bases and J by 6 bases, with 9 bases left in between. The CDR3 is CASSIEGLGEQYF. CDR3 DNA: TGTGCCAGTAGTATAGAAGGGTTAGGCGAGCAGTACTTC.

The chain has TRBV5-1 and TRBJ2-2; D possibly corresponds to TRBD2 (6 bases). The germline V gene has CDR1 SGHRS and CDR2 YFSETQ. V lost 1 base, J lost 4 bases, and 8 bases lay in between. The CDR3 loop spans 14 amino acids. The CDR3 nucleotides read TGCGCCAGCAGCTTGTCGCGGGGCACCGGGGAGCTGTTTTTT. This gives the protein CASSLSRGTGELFF.

This clone was detected only once. The V gene is TRBV27, the J gene TRBJ2-5, with D possibly TRBD1 on 6 matching bases. The CDR3 sequence is 16 residues long. Trimming cost V 8 bases and J 4 bases, with 23 bases left between them. Germline-derived CDR1 and CDR2 are MNHEY and SMNVEV (reference sequence). The CDR3 DNA reads as TGTGCCAGCGGGTCCAACCTTCAGGGGCGGGTAGAGACCCAGTACTTC. Translating gives CASGSNLQGRVETQYF.

In DNA form, the CDR3 reads TGCGCCAGCAGCCAAGATAAAGGCCTTATAACCCACGAGCAGTACTTC. Translating it yields CASSQDKGLITHEQYF. The chain is built from TRBV4-1 and TRBJ2-7, with D uncertain. CDR3 length: 16 residues. Germline V gene sequence: CDR1 MGHRA, CDR2 YSYEKL. V lost 0 bases and J lost 5, with 17 bases in between.

The rearrangement joins TRBV30 to TRBJ2-5, with D perhaps matching TRBD2 (5 bases). There are 14 residues in the CDR3. Trimming took 0 bases from V and 4 from J, leaving 12 bases between them. Per germline, CDR1 GTSNPN and CDR2 SVGIG (reference sequence). The CDR3 DNA sequence: TGTGCCTGGAGTGTGGGCAGGCGGGCAGAGACCCAGTACTTC. Protein sequence: CAWSVGRRAETQYF.

The chain couples TRBV5-1 to TRBJ2-2; D possibly corresponds to TRBD1 (7 bases). The V gene's germline CDR1 is SGHRS and CDR2 YFSETQ. Trimming stripped 4 bases from V and 4 bases from J, with 20 bases between. The CDR3 sequence is 17 residues long. Here the CDR3 reads CASSPSGVGDSTGELFF. The CDR3 nucleotides read TGCGCCAGCAGCCCATCGGGGGTCGGGGACAGCACCGGGGAGCTGTTTTTT.